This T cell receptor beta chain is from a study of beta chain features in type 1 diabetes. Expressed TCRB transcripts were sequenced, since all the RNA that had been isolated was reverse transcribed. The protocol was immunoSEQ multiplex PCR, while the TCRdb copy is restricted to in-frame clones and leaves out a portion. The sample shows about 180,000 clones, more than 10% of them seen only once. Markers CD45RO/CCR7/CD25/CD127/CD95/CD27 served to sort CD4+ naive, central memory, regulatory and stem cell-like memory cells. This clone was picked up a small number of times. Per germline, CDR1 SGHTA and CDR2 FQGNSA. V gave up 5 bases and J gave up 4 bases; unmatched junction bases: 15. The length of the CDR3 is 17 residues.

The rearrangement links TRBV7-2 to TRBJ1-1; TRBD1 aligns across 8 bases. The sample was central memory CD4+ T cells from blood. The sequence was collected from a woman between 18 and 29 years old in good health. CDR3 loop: CASSEQGGLRSSTEAFF. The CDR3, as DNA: TGTGCCAGCAGCGAACAGGGGGGCTTACGGTCGAGCACTGAAGCTTTCTTT. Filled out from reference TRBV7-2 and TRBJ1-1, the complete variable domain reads GAGVSQSPSNKVTEKGKDVELRCDPISGHTALYWYRQSLGQGLEFLIYFQGNSAPDKSGLPSDRFSAERTGGSVSTLTIQRTQQEDSAVYLCASSEQGGLRSSTEAFFGQGTRLTVV.